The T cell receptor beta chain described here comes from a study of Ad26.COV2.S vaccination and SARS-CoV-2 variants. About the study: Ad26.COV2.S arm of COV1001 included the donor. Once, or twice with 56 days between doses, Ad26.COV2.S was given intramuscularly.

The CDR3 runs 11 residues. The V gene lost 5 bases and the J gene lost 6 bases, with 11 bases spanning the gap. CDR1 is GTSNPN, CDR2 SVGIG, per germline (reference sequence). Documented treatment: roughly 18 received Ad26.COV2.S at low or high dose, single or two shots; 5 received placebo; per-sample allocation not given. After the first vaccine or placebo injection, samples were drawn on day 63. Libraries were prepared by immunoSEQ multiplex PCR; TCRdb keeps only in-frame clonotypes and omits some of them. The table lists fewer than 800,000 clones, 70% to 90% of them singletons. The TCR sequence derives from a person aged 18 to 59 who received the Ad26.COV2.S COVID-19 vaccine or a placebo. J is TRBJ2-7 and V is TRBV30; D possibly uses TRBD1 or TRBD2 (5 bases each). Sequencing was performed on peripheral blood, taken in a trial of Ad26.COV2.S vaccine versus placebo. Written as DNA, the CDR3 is TGTGCCTGGTATGGGGGTGGCGAGCAGTACTTC. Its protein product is CAWYGGGEQYF.